This record concerns one T cell receptor beta chain sequence. The antigen remains undetermined. The CDR3 runs 15 residues. Germline V CDR1 and CDR2: SGHRS, YFSETQ. Trimming removed 1 base from V and 7 bases from J, with 15 bases in between. Using its own MiXCR run on the 5' RACE reads, TCRdb lists one record per CDR3 protein. The sample has nearly 900,000 distinct CDR3 sequences; approximately 13% are singletons. The data originate from a study of identical twins. Notes on the study in general: For cord blood, abundant beta clonotypes had fewer insertions, unlike memory repertoires, which showed none.

Each donor (without exception) was a healthy Caucasian. Another study also made use of these data, one on yellow fever vaccine responses in identical twins. Per that study: Twins' vaccine T cell responses were reported to seem partly convergent and partly personalized.

Sequenced material: PBMCs. The chain has TRBV5-1 and TRBJ2-1; TRBD1 is a possible D gene (5 bases). This receptor was obtained from a woman aged 18-29 years in good health. The CDR3 DNA sequence: TGCGCCAGCAGCTTGCAGGAACAGGTTAAGAATGAGCAGTTCTTC. Its protein is CASSLQEQVKNEQFF. The whole variable domain, remainder taken from reference TRBV5-1 and TRBJ2-1, is KAGVTQTPRYLIKTRGQQVTLSCSPISGHRSVSWYQQTPGQGLQFLFEYFSETQRNKGNFPGRFSGRQFSNSRSEMNVSTLELGDSALYLCASSLQEQVKNEQFFGPGTRLTVL.